This passage covers 14 T cell receptor beta chains from one sample sequenced in a study of cytomegalovirus exposure and HLA in healthy donors. Primers for the PCR totalled 60 Vbeta and 13 Jbeta. The repertoire was sequenced with immunoSEQ multiplex PCR; TCRdb's copy has only in-frame clones and lacks some. The table has more than 110,000 clones, 80% seen once. The sample was PBMCs. The receptors here all came from a male donor in good health and CMV-seropositive.

The table lists this clone with a count of one. This chain links TRBV7-9 with TRBJ2-1; D gene unclear. CDR1 and CDR2 (germline): SEHNR, FQNEAQ (reference sequence). With 7 bases removed from V and 6 bases from J, the gap between germline ends came to 19 bases. The CDR3 runs to 15 residues. CDR3 in amino acids: CASTWVGRSLNEQFF. Written as DNA, the CDR3 is TGTGCCAGCACCTGGGTTGGGCGTTCACTCAATGAGCAGTTCTTC. The full variable domain, its missing parts supplied by reference TRBV7-9 and TRBJ2-1, is DTGVSQNPRHKITKRGQNVTFRCDPISEHNRLYWYRQTLGQGPEFLTYFQNEAQLEKSRLLSDRFSAERPKGSFSTLEIQRTEQGDSAMYLCASTWVGRSLNEQFFGPGTRLTVL.

This chain uses TRBV6-1 with TRBJ1-5; D is unclear. Germline V gene data show CDR1 as MNHNS and CDR2 as SASEGT. CDR3 size: 13 residues. Trimming stripped 6 bases from V and 6 bases from J, with 12 bases between. The CDR3 DNA reads TGTGCCAGCAGAGGAGGGATTTCTCAGCCCCAGCATTTT. Encoded protein: CASRGGISQPQHF.

V usage is TRBV27 and J usage is TRBJ2-7, with 11 bases identical to TRBD2. Germline lookup yields CDR1 MNHEY and CDR2 SMNVEV (reference sequence). This CDR3 is 14 amino acids long. Trimming removed 1 base from V and 7 bases from J; junction bases left unmatched: 3. In DNA, the CDR3 is TGTGCCAGCAGTTTATTACTAGCGGGAGCGGAGCAGTACTTC. This codes for CASSLLLAGAEQYF.

The rearrangement uses TRBV13 and TRBJ1-6; 7 nucleotides line up with TRBD1. The junction had 7 bases not matched to a gene; V was cut back by 5 bases and J by 6 bases. Germline CDR1 and CDR2: PRHDT and FYEKMQ (reference sequence). The CDR3 consists of 15 residues. CDR3 DNA sequence: TGTGCCAGCAGCGCGTTGACAGGGAGTAATTCACCCCTCCACTTT. Amino acid sequence: CASSALTGSNSPLHF.

This clone has more than one count but fewer than ten. The chain couples TRBV7-6 to TRBJ2-5; TRBD2 matches 8 bases. Germline V gene lookup returns CDR1 SGHVS and CDR2 FNYEAQ. The CDR3 has 16 amino acids. The ends lost 2 bases at V and 5 bases at J; junction bases unmatched: 10. CDR3 amino acids: CASSLSASGSWETQYF. The CDR3 coding sequence is TGTGCCAGCAGCTTATCAGCGAGCGGGAGTTGGGAGACCCAGTACTTC. Using reference TRBV7-6 and TRBJ2-5 for the parts outside the CDR3, the full variable domain is GAGVSQSPRYKVTKRGQDVALRCDPISGHVSLYWYRQALGQGPEFLTYFNYEAQQDKSGLPNDRFSAERPEGSISTLTIQRTEQRDSAMYRCASSLSASGSWETQYFGPGTRLLVL.

The genes are TRBV21-1 and TRBJ2-6; the table assigns TRBD2, which was not confirmed against the DNA. TRBV21-1 is an annotated pseudogene. The CDR3 consists of 19 residues. The CDR3 spells CASSNLLAGTTSGANVLTF. CDR3 bases: TGTGCCAGCAGCAACCTTCTAGCGGGTACAACCTCTGGGGCCAACGTCCTGACTTTC.

This chain connects TRBV6-4 to TRBJ1-5; TRBD1 matches at 7 bases. The CDR3 has 16 amino acids. The V segment lost 3 bases and the J segment 4 bases; nucleotides outside the gene matches: 9. Germline loops: CDR1 MRHNA, CDR2 SNTAGT. The CDR3 sequence is CASSEYDRESNQPQHF. CDR3 DNA: TGTGCCAGCAGTGAATACGACAGGGAAAGTAATCAGCCCCAGCATTTT.

V usage is TRBV18 and J usage is TRBJ1-5; tentative D call: TRBD1 (5 bases). The germline V gene has CDR1 KGHSH and CDR2 LQKENI. V lost 4 bases, J lost 6 bases, and 10 bases lay in between. CDR3 size: 13 residues. CDR3: CASSLGEGQPQHF. CDR3 nucleotide sequence: TGTGCCAGCTCACTGGGGGAGGGTCAGCCCCAGCATTTT.

The CDR3 spells CASSFSGTTDTQYF. As DNA, the CDR3 is TGTGCCAGCAGCTTTAGCGGGACAACAGATACGCAGTATTTT. The chain combines TRBV7-3 with TRBJ2-3; TRBD2 matches at 8 bases. CDR1 and CDR2 from the germline V gene are SGHTA and FQGTGA. Trimming at V came to 3 bases and at J to 3 bases, leaving 2 bases not matched to a gene. The CDR3 spans 14 residues.

The sample holds one count of this clone. This chain joins TRBV29-1 and TRBJ2-2, with D perhaps matching TRBD1 (6 bases). Per germline, CDR1 SQVTM and CDR2 ANQGSEA. This CDR3 spans 14 amino acids. The CDR3 DNA sequence: TGCAGTGGCTCAAGGGGGTGGAACACCGGGGAGCTGTTTTTT. Protein product: CSGSRGWNTGELFF.

V gene TRBV6-5 combines with J gene TRBJ2-3, with D maybe TRBD1 (6 bases). The CDR3 spans 13 residues. V was shortened by 2 bases and J by 4 bases, with 7 bases between the two germline ends. The germline V gene encodes CDR1 MNHEY and CDR2 SVGAGI. The CDR3 DNA follows: TGTGCCAGCAGTTACGGACAGTCAGATACGCAGTATTTT. This translates into CASSYGQSDTQYF.

This clone showed up just once. The chain has TRBV6-5 and TRBJ1-1; 10 nucleotides agree with TRBD1. V lost 7 bases to trimming and J lost 7 bases; unmatched junction nucleotides: 12. CDR3 size: 15 residues. Germline V gene lookup returns CDR1 MNHEY and CDR2 SVGAGI. The CDR3: CASTSGTGVLGEAFF. The CDR3 DNA sequence: TGTGCCAGCACCTCCGGGACAGGGGTTTTAGGTGAAGCTTTCTTT.

For the CDR3, the DNA is TGCGCCAGCAGTCCAGAGCCACACCGGGACTACCCCTACGAGCAGTACTTC. It translates to CASSPEPHRDYPYEQYF. The chain carries TRBV23-1 and TRBJ2-7; 7 nucleotides match TRBD2. TRBV23-1 falls under the ORF class, with uncertain function. The CDR3 extends over 17 amino acids. With 4 bases clipped from V and 2 bases from J, the junction kept 14 bases outside the gene matches.

V usage is TRBV5-4 and J usage is TRBJ2-1; TRBD2 aligns across 9 bases. The ends lost 8 bases at V and 8 bases at J; junction bases unmatched: 11. The CDR3 runs 14 residues. Germline assignment: CDR1 SGHNT and CDR2 YYREEE (reference sequence). The CDR3 nucleotides are TGTGCCAGTCGCCCCGGGACTAGCATCGATGAGCAGTTCTTC. Translation gives CASRPGTSIDEQFF.